The 10 T cell receptor beta chains reported below all come from one sample, sequenced in a study of T-cell reconstitution after alpha-beta-depleted transplantation in children. The TCRbeta library was prepared with unique molecular identifiers. One entry per CDR3 protein, called by TCRdb with MiXCR from the PCR reads. This sample has a few hundred thousand distinct CDR3 sequences, with roughly 13% found just once. The sample consisted of PBMCs, mostly from graft donor cells, taken 360 days after TCRalphabeta/CD19-depleted stem cell transplant. Receptors originate from a male patient younger than 18 who had a stem cell transplant for acute myeloid leukemia, so the T cells may come from the graft donor.

Comment on this clonotype: A single base separates this from a much larger clone, so it may be a read error. The chain uses TRBV11-1 and TRBJ2-1; D possibly corresponds to TRBD1 (6 bases). Germline V lookup: CDR1 SGHAT, CDR2 FQDESV (reference sequence). This CDR3 is 16 amino acids long. The CDR3 here is CASSRFTGRLYNVQFF. The CDR3 bases are TGTGCCAGCAGCCGATTCACAGGGAGACTTTACAATGTGCAGTTCTTC.

This clonotype has ten or more counts. The chain uses TRBV5-1 and TRBJ2-7, with 7 bases fitting TRBD2. Germline CDR1 SGHRS, CDR2 YFSETQ. V lost 6 bases and J lost 0; bases outside the gene matches: 9. This CDR3 has 15 amino acids. The CDR3 bases are TGCGCCAGCAAGGAAACGGGAGGACCCTCCTACGAGCAGTACTTC. Its translation: CASKETGGPSYEQYF.

The genes are TRBV25-1 and TRBJ2-5; weak D call: TRBD1 (6 bases). The CDR3 runs 15 residues. Per germline, CDR1 MGHDK and CDR2 SYGVNS. V lost 5 bases, J lost 5 bases, and 18 bases lay in between. The CDR3 nucleotides read TGTGCCAGCAGTCGGACAGTCCTTTCTCAGGAGACCCAGTACTTC. Encoded protein: CASSRTVLSQETQYF.

V gene TRBV3-1 combines with J gene TRBJ2-7, with 7 bases that match TRBD2. V dropped 2 bases and J dropped 5; count of bases not matched to a gene: 9. CDR1 LGHDT and CDR2 YNNKEL come from the germline V gene (reference sequence). This CDR3 has 15 residues. In DNA form, the CDR3 reads TGTGCCAGCAGCCAAAAAGGCAGCGGGACCAACGAGCAGTACTTC. Translated, it gives CASSQKGSGTNEQYF.

This clonotype was observed at least ten times. The chain links TRBV7-2 to TRBJ2-5, with 10 bases that match TRBD2. Germline lookup yields CDR1 SGHTA and CDR2 FQGNSA. V was pared by 7 bases and J by 3 bases, with 8 bases of the junction left unmatched. CDR3 length: 15 residues. In DNA form, the CDR3 reads TGTGCCAGCACCGTAGCGGGAGGCCGAAAAGAGACCCAGTACTTC. It yields the protein CASTVAGGRKETQYF.

This clonotype has at least ten counts. The gene calls are TRBV24-1 and TRBJ2-1; 10 bases are shared with TRBD2. The CDR3 runs to 17 residues. V lost 2 bases and J lost 2; bases outside the gene matches: 5. Germline CDR1 is KGHDR and CDR2 is SFDVKD. Here the CDR3 reads CATSDSLSGRTYNEQFF. The CDR3, as DNA: TGTGCCACCAGTGATTCCCTTAGCGGGAGGACCTACAATGAGCAGTTCTTC.

This clonotype appeared a few times. V usage is TRBV20-1 and J usage is TRBJ2-1; 13 bases are a match to TRBD2. The CDR3 sequence is 17 residues long. CDR1 and CDR2 (germline): DFQATT, SNEGSKA (reference sequence). J gave up 4 bases and V 6 bases, and 12 bases lay outside the gene matches. For the CDR3, the DNA is TGCAGTGCCATACTAGCGGGAGGGCCACTCTGGTACAATGAGCAGTTCTTC. Protein sequence: CSAILAGGPLWYNEQFF.

This clonotype was detected a few times. The CDR3 here is CASSWAGQGPYNEQFF. CDR3 bases: TGTGCCAGCAGCTGGGCGGGACAGGGTCCCTACAATGAGCAGTTCTTC. This rearrangement joins TRBV5-6 to TRBJ2-1, with 9 bases lining up with TRBD1. Germline CDR1 reads SGHDT; CDR2 reads YYEEEE. Trimming at V came to 3 bases and at J to 2 bases, leaving 6 bases not matched to a gene. The CDR3 totals 16 residues.

This clonotype occurred many times. The rearrangement uses TRBV9 and TRBJ1-2; D uncertain. This CDR3 spans 15 amino acids. Trimming took off 4 bases at V and 0 bases at J, with 13 bases between the two ends. Germline CDR1 is SGDLS and CDR2 is YYNGEE. The chain's CDR3 is CASSPRTAANYGYTF. For the CDR3, the DNA is TGTGCCAGCAGCCCCCGAACCGCTGCTAACTATGGCTACACCTTC.

This chain uses TRBV5-1 with TRBJ2-5; the D call may be TRBD1 or TRBD2 (5 bases each). Deletions cut 4 bases from V and 1 base from J, with 17 bases between. From germline, CDR1 is SGHRS and CDR2 YFSETQ. There are 16 residues in the CDR3. This chain's CDR3 is CASSQTGTTVQETQYF. Written as DNA, the CDR3 is TGCGCCAGCAGCCAGACTGGGACCACGGTCCAAGAGACCCAGTACTTC.